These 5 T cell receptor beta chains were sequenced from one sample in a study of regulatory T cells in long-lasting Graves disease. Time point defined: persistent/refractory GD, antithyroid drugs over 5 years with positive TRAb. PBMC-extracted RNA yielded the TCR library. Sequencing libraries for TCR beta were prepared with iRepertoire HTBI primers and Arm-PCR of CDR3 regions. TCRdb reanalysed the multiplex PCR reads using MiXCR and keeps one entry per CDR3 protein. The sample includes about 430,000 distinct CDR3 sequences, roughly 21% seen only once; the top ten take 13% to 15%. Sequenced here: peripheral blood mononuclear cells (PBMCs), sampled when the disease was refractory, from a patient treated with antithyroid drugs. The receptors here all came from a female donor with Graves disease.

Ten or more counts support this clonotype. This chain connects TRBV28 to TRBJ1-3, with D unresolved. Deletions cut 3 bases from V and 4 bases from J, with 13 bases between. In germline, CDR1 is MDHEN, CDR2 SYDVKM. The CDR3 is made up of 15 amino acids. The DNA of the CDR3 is TGTGCCAGCAGTTTGAATCTGGGCGAAGGAAACACCATATATTTT. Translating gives CASSLNLGEGNTIYF.

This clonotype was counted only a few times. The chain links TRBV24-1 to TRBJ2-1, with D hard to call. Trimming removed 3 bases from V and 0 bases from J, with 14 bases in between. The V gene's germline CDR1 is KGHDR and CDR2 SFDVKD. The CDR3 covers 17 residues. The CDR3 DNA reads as TGTGCCACCAGTGATCTGACTGGTACCAGCTCCTACAATGAGCAGTTCTTC. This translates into CATSDLTGTSSYNEQFF.

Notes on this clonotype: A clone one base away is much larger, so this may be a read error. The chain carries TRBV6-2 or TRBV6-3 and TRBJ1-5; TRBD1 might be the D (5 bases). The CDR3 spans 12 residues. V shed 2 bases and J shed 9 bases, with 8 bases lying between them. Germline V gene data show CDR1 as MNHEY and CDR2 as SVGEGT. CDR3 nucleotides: TGTGCCAGCAGTTACGGGGGTGGGCCCCAGCATTTT. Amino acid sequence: CASSYGGGPQHF.

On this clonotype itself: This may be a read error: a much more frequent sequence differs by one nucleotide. CDR3 loop: CAGSLSYQGYTEAFF. The CDR3 DNA is TGCGCCGGCAGCTTATCGTACCAAGGGTACACTGAAGCTTTCTTT. The chain combines TRBV5-1 with TRBJ1-1; no clear D gene. The CDR3 is 15 amino acids. CDR1 and CDR2 from the germline V gene are SGHRS and YFSETQ.

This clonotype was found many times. As DNA, the CDR3 is TGTGCCACCAGCAGAGATTTGGAACTTCGTAGCGGCACTGAAGCTTTCTTT. It codes for CATSRDLELRSGTEAFF. The rearrangement uses TRBV15 and TRBJ1-1; D uncertain. V was clipped by 0 bases and J by 4 bases, with 18 bases between them. The CDR3 consists of 17 residues. Germline CDR1 reads LNHNV; CDR2 reads YYDKDF (reference sequence).